A selection of T cell receptor beta chains follows, all from one sample in a study of T cell responses to AZD1222 COVID-19 vaccine. TCRdb's table, derived via immunoSEQ multiplex PCR, lists solely in-frame clones and lacks some. Of around 140,000 clones listed, roughly 85% are singletons. The sample consisted of peripheral blood, taken 28 days after the second dose of the MenACWY control vaccine. All receptors derive from an adult who received the MenACWY meningococcal vaccine as a control. Both conserved end residues are trimmed from each CDR3. A D gene is named only where the DNA matches it firmly. A clone size is listed for some rows: how often the clone was seen (once, few, many), or a class if it is expanded.

size | V | D | CDR3
NA | TRBV29-1 | TRBD1 | SVTGADTQY
NA | TRBV9 | NA | ASSPDPFPAGANVLT
NA | TRBV12-3/TRBV12-4 | NA | ASTLAGGTEAF
NA | TRBV6-6 | TRBD1 | ASTTRTGVYEQY
NA | TRBV28 | NA | ASTNGQNYGYT
once | TRBV5-1 | NA | ASSIRSPTTNTGELF
NA | TRBV6-4 | NA | ASSDSRARGAEGEQF
NA | TRBV11-2 | TRBD2 | ASSLSGGSHTGELF
NA | TRBV5-8 | NA | ASNPQGSGELF
NA | TRBV11-3 | TRBD2 | ASSRTLAGGRLNQF
NA | TRBV5-1 | NA | ASSLAPTTVNTQY
NA | TRBV5-1 | NA | ASSSSSGANVLT
NA | TRBV23-1 | TRBD1 | ASSQWGTGGGEQF
NA | TRBV18 | TRBD1 | ASSLLGQGPGNTIY
NA | TRBV28 | NA | ASSWTGGSVTGEKLF
few | TRBV14 | NA | ASSQDGRRYT
NA | TRBV5-1 | TRBD1 | ASSKQGIGSEEKLF
NA | TRBV3-1/TRBV3-2 | NA | ASSQIVGSTDTQY
NA | TRBV11-3 | NA | ASSFTGMDEQY
NA | TRBV9 | NA | ASSVVGGNEQY
few | TRBV9 | NA | ASSSDGSSGNTIY
NA | TRBV30 | NA | AWSPAQKAF